This entry concerns a single TCR beta chain. Its antigen is still unknown. The sample is drawn from a study of PD-L1 blockade in urothelial cancer. Study in general: Each blood sample yielded a median of about 150,000 T cells.

Study-level results: In blood sampled pretreatment, TCR clonality below the median predicted better survival.

Clones were read by immunoSEQ multiplex PCR, and TCRdb kept only the in-frame ones, dropping some. The profile covers fewer than 30,000 clones, with approximately 88% appearing a single time and 8% to 10% taken by the ten largest. A total of 1 to 8 samples per patient were collected pretreatment and on-treatment. This CDR3 is 15 amino acids long. V lost 5 bases and J lost 4, with 17 bases in between. CDR1 is LNHDA, CDR2 SQIVND, per germline (reference sequence). Sequenced here: PBMCs, sampled around atezolizumab (anti-PD-L1) treatment. The receptor comes from a man between 65 and 80 years old with urothelial cancer. The V call is TRBV19, the J call TRBJ1-2, with D unresolved. CDR3 nucleotides: TGTGCCAGTAGTCGCCCAGGAACGATGGGCTATGGCTACACCTTC. It is translated as CASSRPGTMGYGYTF.